This record concerns one TCR beta chain sequence. These data belong to a study of T-cell reconstitution after alpha-beta-depleted transplantation in children. This CDR3 has 12 amino acids. Germline CDR1 reads MNHNS; CDR2 reads SASEGT. V lost 6 bases to trimming and J lost 2 bases, with 7 bases between them. The TCRbeta library was prepared with unique molecular identifiers. Via MiXCR, TCRdb re-called the PCR reads, giving one row per CDR3 protein. The sample yields hundreds of thousands of distinct CDR3 sequences, under 30% seen once. The rearrangement joins TRBV6-1 to TRBJ1-1; D call uncertain. Sequences were derived from PBMCs, mostly from graft donor cells, sampled 360 days after TCRalphabeta/CD19-depleted stem cell transplant. This receptor was obtained from a boy in the first two years of life who had a stem cell transplant for acute myeloid leukemia, so the T cells may come from the graft donor. The CDR3 reads CASRLTNTEAFF. Here the CDR3 DNA reads TGTGCCAGCAGACTTACTAACACTGAAGCTTTCTTT.